These 21 T cell receptor beta chains were sequenced from one sample in a study of blood T cell repertoires in COVID-19. Generated by immunoSEQ multiplex PCR, the TCRdb table keeps only in-frame clones and is missing some. The data contain some 180,000 clones, roughly 80% of them singletons. The sequenced sample was peripheral blood. The receptors come from a man between 45 and 60 years old who had recovered from COVID-19.

The V call is TRBV18, the J call TRBJ1-2; D is perhaps TRBD1 (6 bases). Germline V gene sequence: CDR1 KGHSH, CDR2 LQKENI. The CDR3 extends over 15 amino acids. Trimming pared 5 bases from V and 3 bases from J, leaving 16 bases between. The DNA for the CDR3 is TGTGCCAGCTCATCGAGGGACAATCCCGACTATGGCTACACCTTC. It codes for CASSSRDNPDYGYTF.

This chain connects TRBV27 to TRBJ1-2; 8 bases agree with TRBD1. The CDR3 extends over 12 amino acids. Germline V gives CDR1 MNHEY, CDR2 SMNVEV (reference sequence). V trimming: 4 bases; J trimming: 8 bases; junction bases outside the gene matches: 3. The CDR3, as DNA: TGTGCCAGCAGTTCAGGGGGCTCGGGCTACACCTTC. Its translation: CASSSGGSGYTF.

The chain couples TRBV7-2 to TRBJ2-1; 11 nucleotides agree with TRBD2. CDR3 length: 15 amino acids. The V gene's germline CDR1 is SGHTA and CDR2 FQGNSA. V lost 1 base, J lost 7 bases, and 3 bases stayed unmatched. The CDR3 DNA follows: TGTGCCAGCAGCTTAGGACTAGCGGGACGGAATGAGCAGTTCTTC. Translated: CASSLGLAGRNEQFF. Based on the CDR3 plus reference TRBV7-2 and TRBJ2-1, the full variable domain is GAGVSQSPSNKVTEKGKDVELRCDPISGHTALYWYRQSLGQGLEFLIYFQGNSAPDKSGLPSDRFSAERTGGSVSTLTIQRTQQEDSAVYLCASSLGLAGRNEQFFGPGTRLTVL.

The V call is TRBV19, the J call TRBJ1-3; D call uncertain. With 3 bases removed from V and 0 bases from J, the gap between germline ends came to 15 bases. The germline V gene has CDR1 LNHDA and CDR2 SQIVND (reference sequence). The CDR3 is 17 amino acids. CDR3 residues: CASSISSLGSSGNTIYF. CDR3 nucleotide sequence: TGTGCCAGTAGTATCTCGTCGTTGGGGAGCTCTGGAAACACCATATATTTT.

The V and J genes are TRBV12-3 or TRBV12-4 and TRBJ2-2; tentative D call: TRBD1 (6 bases). Trimming pared 6 bases from V and 5 bases from J, leaving 10 bases between. This CDR3 is 13 amino acids long. CDR3 amino acids: CASRQGETGELFF. DNA for the CDR3: TGTGCCAGCAGACAGGGAGAGACCGGGGAGCTGTTTTTT.

The chain couples TRBV18 to TRBJ1-2, with TRBD1 as a possible D gene (5 bases). From germline, CDR1 is KGHSH and CDR2 LQKENI. The CDR3 runs to 14 residues. The ends were cut back, 2 bases at V and 5 bases at J, with 12 bases in the middle. The CDR3 DNA reads as TGTGCCAGCTCACCAGGAGGGGTTGGTTATGGCTACACCTTC. As protein: CASSPGGVGYGYTF.

This chain links TRBV7-8 with TRBJ2-7; 10 bases map to TRBD2. The V gene's germline CDR1 is SGHVS and CDR2 FQNEAQ. The CDR3 length is 14 residues. The junction had 8 bases not matched to a gene; V was cut back by 7 bases and J by 5 bases. The CDR3 DNA reads TGTGCCAGCACCCTCCTAGCGGGAGTCCACGAGCAGTACTTC. Protein: CASTLLAGVHEQYF.

This clone was detected only once. V gene TRBV6-5 combines with J gene TRBJ2-3, with D unresolved. This CDR3 has 15 amino acids. Germline CDR1 and CDR2: MNHEY and SVGAGI. With 0 bases removed from V and 6 bases from J, the gap between germline ends came to 13 bases. CDR3 region: CASSYSGSSGDTQYF. The DNA for the CDR3 is TGTGCCAGCAGTTACTCGGGTAGCTCCGGGGATACGCAGTATTTT.

The chain links TRBV5-4 to TRBJ2-3; 10 nucleotides agree with TRBD2. The CDR3 loop spans 18 amino acids. Germline CDR1 is SGHNT and CDR2 is YYREEE (reference sequence). The V and J ends lost 6 bases and 0 bases, in that order; junction bases with no gene match: 13. CDR3 in amino acids: CASNKGGTSDSSTDTQYF. The CDR3 DNA reads TGTGCCAGCAACAAGGGTGGGACTAGCGATTCTAGCACAGATACGCAGTATTTT.

This sequence joins TRBV9 and TRBJ2-3; a weak D match, TRBD2 (5 bases). V gave up 3 bases and J gave up 6 bases, with 17 bases separating them. Germline loops: CDR1 SGDLS, CDR2 YYNGEE. The CDR3 contains 15 residues. The CDR3 protein is CASSGGLGVGDTQYF. The CDR3 DNA follows: TGTGCCAGCAGCGGAGGACTTGGAGTTGGGGATACGCAGTATTTT.

The rearrangement uses TRBV15 and TRBJ1-1; D is possibly TRBD1 (5 bases). The V gene lost 7 bases and the J gene lost 7 bases, with 19 bases spanning the gap. Germline loops: CDR1 LNHNV, CDR2 YYDKDF (reference sequence). The CDR3 is 14 amino acids. The CDR3 region has the DNA TGTGCCACCATAGAGTGGGGGGATTCGAATGAAGCTTTCTTT. Protein sequence: CATIEWGDSNEAFF. The full variable domain, its missing parts supplied by reference TRBV15 and TRBJ1-1, is DAMVIQNPRYQVTQFGKPVTLSCSQTLNHNVMYWYQQKSSQAPKLLFHYYDKDFNNEADTPDNFQSRRPNTSFCFLDIRSPGLGDTAMYLCATIEWGDSNEAFFGQGTRLTVV.

The rearrangement links TRBV6-5 to TRBJ2-7; 8 bases align to TRBD2. Germline V CDR1 and CDR2: MNHEY, SVGAGI. V gave up 6 bases and J gave up 6 bases; unmatched junction bases: 13. CDR3 length: 15 amino acids. The CDR3 region is CASRDYSGASVEQYF. Written as DNA, the CDR3 is TGTGCCAGCAGGGACTATAGCGGGGCCTCAGTCGAGCAGTACTTC.

This clone turned up a few times. The rearrangement uses TRBV15 and TRBJ2-3; D possibly corresponds to TRBD2 (5 bases). The ends were cut back, 0 bases at V and 0 bases at J, with 10 bases in the middle. The CDR3 covers 16 residues. CDR1 and CDR2 (germline): LNHNV, YYDKDF (reference sequence). CDR3 sequence (DNA): TGTGCCACCAGCAGAGATTGGACTTTTAGCACAGATACGCAGTATTTT. Its translation is CATSRDWTFSTDTQYF. Based on the CDR3 plus reference TRBV15 and TRBJ2-3, the full variable domain is DAMVIQNPRYQVTQFGKPVTLSCSQTLNHNVMYWYQQKSSQAPKLLFHYYDKDFNNEADTPDNFQSRRPNTSFCFLDIRSPGLGDTAMYLCATSRDWTFSTDTQYFGPGTRLTVL.

The chain has TRBV12-3 or TRBV12-4 and TRBJ1-1; unclear D gene. CDR3 size: 13 residues. V gave up 3 bases and J gave up 10 bases, with 15 bases separating them. The CDR3 reads CASSFRREGRAFF. CDR3 in DNA: TGTGCCAGCAGTTTTAGGCGCGAGGGCAGAGCTTTCTTT.

The chain uses TRBV11-2 and TRBJ2-7; maybe TRBD1 (6 bases). The CDR3 is made up of 14 amino acids. The V and J ends lost 6 bases and 1 base respectively, with 13 bases between them. Looked up from germline, CDR1 is SGHAT and CDR2 is FQNNGV. The CDR3 reads CASSPEQGSYEQYF. In DNA, the CDR3 is TGTGCCAGCAGTCCAGAACAGGGTTCCTACGAGCAGTACTTC.

The sample holds a few counts of this clone. This chain uses TRBV11-2 with TRBJ1-4; 9 bases align to TRBD1. The CDR3 loop spans 14 amino acids. Per the germline V gene, CDR1 is SGHAT and CDR2 is FQNNGV. J lost 7 bases, V lost 3 bases, and 3 bases had no gene match. The CDR3 region is CASSFGTGSEKLFF. The CDR3 DNA reads as TGTGCCAGCAGCTTTGGGACAGGGAGTGAAAAACTGTTTTTT.

The V gene is TRBV24-1, the J gene TRBJ2-5; a weak D match, TRBD1 (5 bases). The CDR3 sequence is 15 residues long. V lost 5 bases and J 2 bases, leaving 14 bases between the germline ends. From germline, CDR1 is KGHDR and CDR2 SFDVKD. DNA of the CDR3: TGTGCCACCAGTGGAGCCAGGGATAATCAAGAGACCCAGTACTTC. This translates into CATSGARDNQETQYF.

This clone appeared a few times. The rearrangement joins TRBV5-6 to TRBJ2-5, with TRBD2 matching over 9 bases. With V trimmed by 4 bases and J by 2 bases, 6 bases remained unmatched. Germline values: CDR1 SGHDT, CDR2 YYEEEE. The CDR3 is made up of 15 amino acids. Here the CDR3 reads CASSRGLAGQETQYF. For the CDR3, the DNA is TGTGCCAGCAGCCGGGGACTAGCTGGTCAAGAGACCCAGTACTTC.

This clone was seen a handful of times. CDR3 sequence reads: CASSFSSLTGRNTGELFF. As DNA, the CDR3 is TGTGCCAGCAGCTTTTCATCTTTGACAGGAAGGAACACCGGGGAGCTGTTTTTT. This chain connects TRBV5-6 to TRBJ2-2; tentatively, D is TRBD1 (6 bases). CDR3 size: 18 residues. Trimming cost V 2 bases and J 1 base, with 18 bases left between them. The V gene's germline CDR1 is SGHDT and CDR2 YYEEEE.

This sequence joins TRBV7-8 and TRBJ2-2; 7 bases agree with TRBD2. This CDR3 is built from 15 residues. Germline values: CDR1 SGHVS, CDR2 FQNEAQ. The V and J ends lost 7 bases and 7 bases, in that order; junction bases with no gene match: 12. CDR3 sequence (DNA): TGTGCCAGCACCCGATATGGCGGGAGTCTCGGGGAGCTGTTTTTT. It specifies CASTRYGGSLGELFF.

The sample holds one count of this clone. The rearrangement joins TRBV3-1 (or the pseudogene TRBV3-2) to TRBJ2-2, with TRBD1 matching over 9 bases. J lost 5 bases, V lost 3 bases, and 7 bases had no gene match. The CDR3 is 16 residues long. Per the germline V gene, CDR1 is LGHDT and CDR2 is YNNKEL (reference sequence). Written as DNA, the CDR3 is TGTGCCAGCAGCCAGGGAACAGGGGGCATAACCGGGGAGCTGTTTTTT. Its translation is CASSQGTGGITGELFF.